The rows below give T cell receptor beta chains drawn from one sample of a study of blood T cells in healthy people across ages. TCRdb fed the 5' RACE reads into MiXCR, producing one record per CDR3 protein. The sample shows around 2 million distinct CDR3 sequences, more than 35% of them seen only once. Material: blood. The receptors derive from a human donor in good health. CDR3s leave out the opening cysteine and the closing phenylalanine or tryptophan.

>TRBV4-3
ASSRLLAGSSYEQY
>TRBV6-6
ASSYFRQSGTDTQY
>TRBV5-1
ASSVGGSHEQY
>TRBV11-2
ASSLTSGGVVGQY
>TRBV12-3/TRBV12-4
ASKLTLYNEQF
>TRBV6-6
ASTRTGTEAF
>TRBV20-1
SAPGTNEQY
>TRBV14
ASSPPRLTGSYEQY
>TRBV6-4
ASSARTGFSGANVLT
>TRBV5-1
ASSLPGLAGGWEQF
>TRBV20-1
SARDLGGAFDYGYT
>TRBV28
ASSFIGGSDTQY
>TRBV6-6
ASSYPRGQGNEKLF
>TRBV29-1
SVAGPSKPEQY
>TRBV3-1
ASSLLRGQIQETQY
>TRBV5-4
ASSARPQRERY
>TRBV11-3
ASSSGVMQY
>TRBV9
ASGARGGPSTDTQY
>TRBV12-3/TRBV12-4
ASSLCGGGTDTQY
>TRBV2
ASSGPGDRTDTQY
>TRBV15
ATSRDRLLKNTEAF
>TRBV6-2/TRBV6-3
ASSYGHWSSYEQY
>TRBV4-2
ASSQAGTYSPLH
>TRBV29-1
STREHLSLHEQY
>TRBV6-5
ASSRLPGGVDGYT
>TRBV28
ASSLFLSGDINGEQF
>TRBV29-1
SVEGGPVDTQY
>TRBV29-1
SAKPMGNTEAF
>TRBV10-3
ATAGGRENTEAF
>TRBV29-1
SVEGQGGAEAF
>TRBV29-1
SVAGWGAGEY
>TRBV2
ASKTSGKETQY
>TRBV4-3
ASSPRDRGYSGANVLT